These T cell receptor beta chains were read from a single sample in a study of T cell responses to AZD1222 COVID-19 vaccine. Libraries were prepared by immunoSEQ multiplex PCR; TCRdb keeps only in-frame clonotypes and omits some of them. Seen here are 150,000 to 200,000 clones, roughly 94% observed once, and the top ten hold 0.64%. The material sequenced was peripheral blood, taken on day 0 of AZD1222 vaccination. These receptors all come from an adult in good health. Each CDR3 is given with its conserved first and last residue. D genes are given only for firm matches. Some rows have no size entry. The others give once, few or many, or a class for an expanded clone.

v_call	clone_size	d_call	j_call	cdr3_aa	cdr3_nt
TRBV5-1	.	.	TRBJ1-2	CASSLAGNYGYTF	TGCGCCAGCAGCTTGGCAGGGAACTATGGCTACACCTTC
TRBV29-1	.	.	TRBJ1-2	CSVGGVPLYGYTF	TGCAGCGTTGGGGGGGTTCCCCTCTATGGCTACACCTTC
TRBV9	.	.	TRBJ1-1	CASSGGVNTEAFF	TGTGCCAGCAGCGGGGGCGTGAACACTGAAGCTTTCTTT
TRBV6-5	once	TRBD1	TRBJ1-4	CASSGQGKTEKLFF	TGTGCCAGCAGCGGACAGGGGAAGACTGAAAAACTGTTTTTT
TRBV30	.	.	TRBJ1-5	CAWSPWDKTSNQPQHF	TGTGCCTGGAGTCCTTGGGACAAGACGAGCAATCAGCCCCAGCATTTT
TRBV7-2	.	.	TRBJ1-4	CASSLRGAGTAEREEKLFF	TGTGCCAGCAGCTTGAGGGGGGCAGGGACCGCGGAGCGGGAGGAAAAACTGTTTTTT
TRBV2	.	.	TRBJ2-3	CASSGLASTDTQYF	TGTGCCAGCAGCGGACTTGCTAGCACAGATACGCAGTATTTT
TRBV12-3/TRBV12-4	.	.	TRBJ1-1	CASSLYVGTEAFF	TGTGCCAGCAGTTTGTACGTGGGCACTGAAGCTTTCTTT
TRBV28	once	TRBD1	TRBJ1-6	CASLRDRQWGSPLHF	TGTGCCAGCCTTCGGGACAGGCAATGGGGTTCACCCCTCCACTTT
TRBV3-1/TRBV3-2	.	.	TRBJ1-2	CASTRGGGPYGYTF	TGTGCCAGCACCCGAGGGGGGGGCCCCTATGGCTACACCTTC
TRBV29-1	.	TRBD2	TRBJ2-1	CSVGRTSGRIEQFF	TGCAGCGTAGGCAGGACTAGCGGGAGAATCGAGCAGTTCTTC
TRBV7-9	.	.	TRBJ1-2	CASSPFNYGYTF	TGTGCCAGCAGCCCATTCAACTATGGCTACACCTTC
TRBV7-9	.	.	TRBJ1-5	CASSLAGGPYSNQPQHF	TGTGCCAGCAGCCTCGCGGGGGGCCCGTATAGCAATCAGCCCCAGCATTTT
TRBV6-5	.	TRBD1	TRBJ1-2	CASRLQGARYGYTF	TGTGCCAGCAGACTACAGGGGGCGCGGTATGGCTACACCTTC
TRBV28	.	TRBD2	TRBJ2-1	CASLGLAYPYNEQFF	TGTGCCAGCCTCGGACTAGCGTACCCCTACAATGAGCAGTTCTTC
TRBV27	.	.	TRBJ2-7	CASSLQQSLYEQYF	TGTGCCAGCAGTTTGCAACAAAGCCTCTACGAGCAGTACTTC
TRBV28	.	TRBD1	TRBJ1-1	CASSPGGGANTEAFF	TGTGCCAGCAGCCCAGGGGGGGGCGCGAACACTGAAGCTTTCTTT
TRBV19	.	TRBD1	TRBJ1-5	CASSGGQTSNQPQHF	TGTGCCAGTAGTGGGGGACAGACTAGCAATCAGCCCCAGCATTTT
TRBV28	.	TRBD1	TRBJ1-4	CASSRDRGYTNEKLFF	TGTGCCAGCAGTCGGGACAGGGGATACACTAATGAAAAACTGTTTTTT
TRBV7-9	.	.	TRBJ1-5	CASSLDLGGNQPQHF	TGTGCCAGCAGCTTAGATTTGGGAGGAAATCAGCCCCAGCATTTT
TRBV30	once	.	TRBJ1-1	CAWTGQLNTEAFF	TGTGCCTGGACCGGACAGCTGAACACTGAAGCTTTCTTT
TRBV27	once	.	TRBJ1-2	CASSFYPSSGYTF	TGTGCCAGCAGTTTCTACCCTTCGAGTGGCTACACCTTC
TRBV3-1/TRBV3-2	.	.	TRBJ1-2	CASSQRGSRYGYTF	TGTGCCAGCAGCCAAAGGGGGAGCCGGTATGGCTACACCTTC
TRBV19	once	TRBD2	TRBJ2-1	CASSRIGLAGDLTDEQFF	TGTGCCAGTAGTCGAATAGGACTAGCGGGAGATCTTACCGATGAGCAGTTCTTC
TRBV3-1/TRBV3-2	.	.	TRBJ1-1	CASSQDAREGTFF	TGTGCCAGCAGCCAAGATGCCAGGGAGGGGACTTTCTTT
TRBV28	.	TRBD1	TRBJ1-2	CASSETTGGEAGYTF	TGTGCCAGCAGTGAGACTACAGGGGGCGAGGCTGGCTACACCTTC
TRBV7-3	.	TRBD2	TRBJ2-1	CASSRSGTPYNEQFF	TGTGCCAGCAGCCGTAGCGGGACCCCCTACAATGAGCAGTTCTTC
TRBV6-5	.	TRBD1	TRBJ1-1	CASSIEQGSSTEAFF	TGTGCCAGCAGTATTGAACAGGGGAGCAGCACTGAAGCTTTCTTT
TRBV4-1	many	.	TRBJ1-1	CASSQVASKPFF	TGCGCCAGCAGCCAAGTAGCCTCAAAACCTTTCTTT
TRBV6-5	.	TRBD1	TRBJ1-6	CASEYARGVNSPLHF	TGTGCCTCCGAGTACGCCAGGGGGGTTAATTCACCCCTCCACTTT
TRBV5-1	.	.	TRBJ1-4	CASSVQGTNEKLFF	TGCGCCAGCAGCGTCCAGGGTACTAATGAAAAACTGTTTTTT
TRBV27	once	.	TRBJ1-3	CASSLRSGPGNTIYF	TGTGCCAGCAGTTTAAGGTCGGGACCTGGAAACACCATATATTTT
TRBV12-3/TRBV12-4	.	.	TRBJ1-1	CASSNRENTEAFF	TGTGCCAGCAGTAACAGGGAAAACACTGAAGCTTTCTTT
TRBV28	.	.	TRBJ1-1	CASSFSVRVGTEAFF	TGTGCCAGCAGTTTCTCAGTACGAGTTGGGACTGAAGCTTTCTTT
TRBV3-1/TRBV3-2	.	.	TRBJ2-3	CASSSDATDTQYF	TGTGCCAGCAGCTCAGACGCCACAGATACGCAGTATTTT
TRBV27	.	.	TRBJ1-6	CASSLGAGNSPLHF	TGTGCCAGCAGTTTAGGGGCAGGGAATTCACCCCTCCACTTT
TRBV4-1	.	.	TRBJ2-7	CASSQGIRGYEQYF	TGCGCCAGCAGCCAAGGAATCCGGGGTTACGAGCAGTACTTC
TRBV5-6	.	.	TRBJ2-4	CASSYRPVLNIQYF	TGTGCCAGCAGCTACCGGCCGGTCTTAAACATTCAGTACTTC
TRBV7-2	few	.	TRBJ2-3	CASSLGSGLTDTQYF	TGTGCCAGCAGCTTAGGGAGCGGCCTCACAGATACGCAGTATTTT
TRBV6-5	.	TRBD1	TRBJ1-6	CASSYSRGPDNSPLHF	TGTGCCAGCAGTTACTCCAGGGGGCCTGATAATTCACCCCTCCACTTT
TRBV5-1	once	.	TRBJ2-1	CASSLGDSSSYNEQFF	TGCGCCAGCAGCTTGGGGGACTCAAGCTCCTACAATGAGCAGTTCTTC
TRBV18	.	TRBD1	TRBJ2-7	CASSPGTGDEQYF	TGTGCCAGCTCGCCTGGGACAGGGGACGAGCAGTACTTC
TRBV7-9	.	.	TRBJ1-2	CASSLVWGRPRGYTF	TGTGCCAGCAGCTTAGTTTGGGGGAGGCCGCGTGGCTACACCTTC
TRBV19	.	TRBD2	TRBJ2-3	CASSYYSGRFTDTQYF	TGTGCCAGTAGTTACTATAGCGGGAGATTCACAGATACGCAGTATTTT
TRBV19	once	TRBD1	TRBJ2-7	CASSPGQPPYEQYF	TGTGCCAGTAGCCCGGGACAGCCCCCCTACGAGCAGTACTTC
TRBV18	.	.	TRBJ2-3	CASSPAAGWGQYF	TGTGCCAGCTCACCGGCAGCGGGCTGGGGGCAGTATTTT
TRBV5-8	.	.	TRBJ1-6	CASSLGVSYNSPLHF	TGTGCCAGCAGCTTGGGGGTGTCATATAATTCACCCCTCCACTTT